These 13 T cell receptor beta chains were all obtained from the same sample, sequenced in a study of shared clonotypes between healthy human individuals. TCRdb keeps only in-frame clones here, not all; method: immunoSEQ multiplex PCR. The table has approximately 1,000,000 clones, approximately 78% seen once. The sample was memory CD4+ T cells from PBMCs. The sample's subset: CD45RA-negative fraction. The receptors stem from a young man in good health. Some clones in this sample may be carry-over from other donors' samples.

The V and J genes are TRBV7-3 and TRBJ2-3; the D gene is possibly TRBD2 (6 bases). V was pared by 4 bases and J by 8 bases, with 10 bases between. Germline V gene sequence: CDR1 SGHTA, CDR2 FQGTGA. The CDR3 has 12 amino acids. CDR3 loop: CASSSTSGTQYF. In nucleotides, the CDR3 is TGTGCCAGCAGCTCGACTAGTGGTACGCAGTATTTT.

This clone appeared a few times. This rearrangement joins TRBV12-2 to TRBJ2-7. TRBV12-2 is a pseudogene locus. The length of the CDR3 is 15 residues. The CDR3 coding sequence is TGTGCAAGTCGCTGGGGTGCTGAGGATGACTACGAGCAGTACTTC. It codes for CASRWGAEDDYEQYF.

The rearrangement links TRBV30 to TRBJ1-4, with unresolved D. The germline CDR1 and CDR2 sequences are GTSNPN and SVGIG (reference sequence). This CDR3 region has 13 residues. Trimming took off 7 bases at V and 5 bases at J, with 14 bases between the two ends. The CDR3 nucleotides are TGTGCCTCCCCAGGCAGGCAGAATGAAAAACTGTTTTTT. This sequence encodes CASPGRQNEKLFF.

About this clone itself: The sample holds other DNA sequences that translate to the same CDR3. This chain links TRBV7-3 with TRBJ2-3; tentatively, D is TRBD2 (6 bases). Germline lookup yields CDR1 SGHTA and CDR2 FQGTGA. The CDR3 sequence is 15 residues long. The V gene lost 3 bases and the J gene lost 2 bases, with 12 bases spanning the gap. CDR3 sequence (DNA): TGTGCCAGCAGCTTTTCGGGGGTCTCCACAGATACGCAGTATTTT. As protein: CASSFSGVSTDTQYF.

The chain combines TRBV5-1 with TRBJ2-2; TRBD1 might be the D (6 bases). The V gene's germline CDR1 is SGHRS and CDR2 YFSETQ. Trimming shortened V by 2 bases and J by 4 bases, and 12 bases separated the two germline ends. CDR3 length: 15 amino acids. This chain's CDR3 is CASSFAGVRTGELFF. For the CDR3, the DNA is TGCGCCAGCAGCTTCGCAGGGGTTCGCACCGGGGAGCTGTTTTTT.

The chain carries TRBV27 and TRBJ2-7; no clear D gene. Trimming removed 2 bases from V and 7 bases from J, with 12 bases in between. This CDR3 contains 13 residues. CDR1 and CDR2 from the germline V gene are MNHEY and SMNVEV (reference sequence). The CDR3 loop is CASSLGQHWEQYF. The CDR3 DNA sequence: TGTGCCAGCAGTTTAGGGCAGCATTGGGAGCAGTACTTC.

The chain carries TRBV28 and TRBJ2-7; 7 bases are shared with TRBD1. V was pared by 4 bases and J by 4 bases, with 4 bases of the junction left unmatched. Germline V CDR1 and CDR2: MDHEN, SYDVKM. CDR3 size: 13 residues. In DNA, the CDR3 is TGTGCCAGCAGTTCGGGACAGAGATACGAGCAGTACTTC. Amino acids: CASSSGQRYEQYF.

This clone was counted once. The V and J genes are TRBV5-4 and TRBJ2-5, with 9 bases that match TRBD1. The V gene's germline CDR1 is SGHNT and CDR2 YYREEE (reference sequence). The CDR3 spans 15 residues. The J segment lost 5 bases and the V segment lost 2 bases, leaving 7 bases of the junction unmatched. The CDR3 nucleotides are TGTGCCAGCAGCTTAAAACAGGGGGCGGTGGAGACCCAGTACTTC. This encodes CASSLKQGAVETQYF.

The rearrangement uses TRBV9 and TRBJ2-1, with TRBD2 matching 8 bases. Germline-derived CDR1 and CDR2 are SGDLS and YYNGEE. This CDR3 has 16 amino acids. V shed 0 bases and J 7 bases; nucleotides not matched to a gene: 9. For the CDR3, the DNA is TGTGCCAGCAGCGTAGCGGGAGGGGCTACCGGTAATGAGCAGTTCTTC. It codes for CASSVAGGATGNEQFF.

Ten or more counts support this clone. The genes are TRBV2 and TRBJ1-1; D possibly corresponds to TRBD1 (5 bases). The V gene's germline CDR1 is SNHLY and CDR2 FYNNEI. V lost 9 bases and J 5 bases, leaving 19 bases between the germline ends. This CDR3 comprises 14 residues. CDR3 DNA sequence: TGTGCCAGTCGCCCAGGGACGAGTGGAACTGAAGCTTTCTTT. Translating it yields CASRPGTSGTEAFF.

The chain recombines TRBV28 with TRBJ2-4, with TRBD2 as a possible D gene (5 bases). The CDR3 covers 16 residues. Germline-derived CDR1 and CDR2 are MDHEN and SYDVKM. V dropped 6 bases and J dropped 0 bases, with 15 bases sitting between them. The CDR3 nucleotides read TGTGCCAGCAGCCCGAGCGGTTTGGTAGCCAAAAACATTCAGTACTTC. It is translated as CASSPSGLVAKNIQYF.

The CDR3, as DNA: TGCGCCAGCAGCTTCGAGGGAGGGCCGTTCGAGCAGTACTTC. This translates into CASSFEGGPFEQYF. This chain links TRBV5-1 with TRBJ2-7; the match to TRBD2 covers 7 bases. V was pared by 2 bases and J by 6 bases, with 8 bases of the junction left unmatched. Germline assignment: CDR1 SGHRS and CDR2 YFSETQ. The CDR3 is made up of 14 amino acids.

The chain employs TRBV30 and TRBJ1-5, with D unresolved. V lost 2 bases and J 0 bases, leaving 5 bases between the germline ends. CDR1 and CDR2 from the germline V gene are GTSNPN and SVGIG (reference sequence). CDR3 size: 13 residues. Written as DNA, the CDR3 is TGTGCCTGGAGTCATACTAGCAATCAGCCCCAGCATTTT. Translation gives CAWSHTSNQPQHF.